The 12 T cell receptor beta chains below all came from one sample that was sequenced in a study of blood T cell repertoires in COVID-19. Assay: immunoSEQ multiplex PCR; the TCRdb copy retains only in-frame clones and omits some. In the table there are 110,000 to 150,000 clones, roughly 87% of which are singletons. The sequencing input was peripheral blood. The receptors stem from a man aged 65 to 79 with acute or convalescent COVID-19.

The rearrangement joins TRBV5-1 to TRBJ1-2; 10 positions agree with TRBD1. CDR1 and CDR2 from the germline V gene are SGHRS and YFSETQ. Trimming cost V 3 bases and J 0 bases; bases outside gene matches: 8. The CDR3 consists of 17 residues. CDR3 in DNA: TGCGCCAGCAGCTCTCGATTGGACAGGGGGTCTAACTATGGCTACACCTTC. The encoded protein is CASSSRLDRGSNYGYTF.

V usage is TRBV7-9 and J usage is TRBJ2-2; D gene unclear. V shed 4 bases and J shed 2 bases, with 8 bases lying between them. Germline-derived CDR1 and CDR2 are SEHNR and FQNEAQ (reference sequence). CDR3 length equals 14 residues. The CDR3 loop reads CASSSRTNTGELFF. As DNA, the CDR3 is TGTGCCAGCAGCTCTAGAACTAACACCGGGGAGCTGTTTTTT.

The rearrangement uses TRBV29-1 and TRBJ1-2; D call uncertain. This CDR3 is 10 amino acids long. Germline V lookup: CDR1 SQVTM, CDR2 ANQGSEA. The ends were cut back, 5 bases at V and 8 bases at J, with 9 bases in the middle. The CDR3 DNA is TGCAGCGTTATCAGTCCCGGCTACACCTTC. The encoded protein is CSVISPGYTF.

This chain joins TRBV20-1 and TRBJ1-2; D gene unclear. V was cut by 3 bases and J by 4 bases, with 9 bases left in between. The germline gives CDR1 DFQATT, CDR2 SNEGSKA (reference sequence). This CDR3 region has 12 residues. The CDR3 coding sequence is TGCAGTGCTAGTGACGGTACCTATGGCTACACCTTC. It yields the protein CSASDGTYGYTF.

This clone was seen a handful of times. This chain connects TRBV6-1 to TRBJ1-5, with D maybe TRBD1 (6 bases). Trimming took off 3 bases at V and 1 base at J, with 19 bases between the two ends. Per the germline V gene, CDR1 is MNHNS and CDR2 is SASEGT. The CDR3 covers 18 residues. The CDR3 coding sequence is TGTGCCAGCAGTGACGGATTTCGCAGGGGTGGCAGCAATCAGCCCCAGCATTTT. Its protein product is CASSDGFRRGGSNQPQHF.

V gene TRBV7-8 combines with J gene TRBJ1-6; no definite D call. CDR3 length: 15 residues. Trimming removed 1 base at V and 8 bases at J, with 12 bases between. Looked up from germline, CDR1 is SGHVS and CDR2 is FQNEAQ. Here the CDR3 DNA reads TGTGCCAGCAGCTTAGGGTCGGGAATCTATTCACCCCTCCACTTT. This encodes CASSLGSGIYSPLHF.

This clone was recorded once. CDR3 loop: CASSLGYSGSPLHF. The CDR3 nucleotides read TGTGCCAGCAGTTTGGGTTATTCAGGGTCACCCCTCCACTTT. This chain connects TRBV27 to TRBJ1-6, with a possible D match to TRBD1 (5 bases). Germline CDR1 MNHEY, CDR2 SMNVEV (reference sequence). Between the trimmed V and J ends, which lost 3 bases and 10 bases, there was a span of 13 bases. The CDR3 length is 14 residues.

V usage is TRBV7-2 and J usage is TRBJ1-6; 7 bases map to TRBD1. The germline V gene encodes CDR1 SGHTA and CDR2 FQGNSA. The CDR3 contains 15 residues. V was pared by 2 bases and J by 7 bases, with 5 bases of the junction left unmatched. As DNA, the CDR3 is TGTGCCAGCAGCTTACTCCTACAGGGGAATTCACCCCTCCACTTT. Translation: CASSLLLQGNSPLHF.

The chain recombines TRBV5-1 with TRBJ2-7, with 9 nucleotides matching TRBD2. The CDR3 length is 16 residues. Trimming removed 0 bases from V and 5 bases from J; junction bases left unmatched: 9. CDR1 is SGHRS, CDR2 YFSETQ, per germline. The CDR3 DNA reads TGCGCCAGCAGCTTGGCCTCGGCTAGCGGGGTCAACGAGCAGTACTTC. Residues: CASSLASASGVNEQYF. Using reference TRBV5-1 and TRBJ2-7 for the parts outside the CDR3, the full variable domain is KAGVTQTPRYLIKTRGQQVTLSCSPISGHRSVSWYQQTPGQGLQFLFEYFSETQRNKGNFPGRFSGRQFSNSRSEMNVSTLELGDSALYLCASSLASASGVNEQYFGPGTRLTVT.

The chain employs TRBV12-5 and TRBJ1-1, with no clear D. The CDR3 length is 16 residues. The germline V and J ends were trimmed by 0 bases and 4 bases, with 15 bases remaining between them. Germline V gene data show CDR1 as LGHNT and CDR2 as FRNRAP. CDR3 nucleotide sequence: TGTGCTAGTGGTTTGGTACGGGGTCTTGGAGGCACTGAAGCTTTCTTT. It encodes CASGLVRGLGGTEAFF.

V is TRBV7-6 and J is TRBJ2-3; a weak D match, TRBD2 (7 bases). Trimming took off 3 bases at V and 4 bases at J, with 14 bases between the two ends. CDR3 size: 15 residues. In germline, CDR1 is SGHVS, CDR2 FNYEAQ. The CDR3 reads CASSLGGGVSDTQYF. The CDR3 nucleotides are TGTGCCAGCAGCTTGGGAGGGGGGGTCTCAGATACGCAGTATTTT.

This clone has just a few counts. The V and J genes are TRBV30 and TRBJ2-7; no reliable D call. The V end lost 0 bases, the J end lost 0 bases, and 6 bases lay between the germline ends. CDR1 and CDR2 from the germline V gene are GTSNPN and SVGIG (reference sequence). The CDR3 contains 13 residues. In DNA, the CDR3 is TGTGCCTGGAGTGTACGAGCCTCCTACGAGCAGTACTTC. Encoded protein: CAWSVRASYEQYF.